Following are 16 T cell receptor beta chains from one sample sequenced in a study of blood T cells in healthy people across ages. A J-beta primer mix and a sample-barcoded 5' primer were used in a second PCR of about 7 to 11 cycles. Via MiXCR, TCRdb re-called the 5' RACE reads, giving one row per CDR3 protein. The table lists around 1,700,000 distinct CDR3 sequences, roughly 28% of them singletons, with around 7.7% in the top ten. Sequencing was performed on blood. Source of these receptors: a woman aged 25 to 39 in good health.

This clonotype was observed a few times. The rearrangement joins TRBV12-3 or TRBV12-4 to TRBJ1-2; 8 bases are a match to TRBD1. Germline trimming cut 11 bases from V and 6 bases from J; bases unmatched to any gene: 11. The CDR3 is made up of 13 amino acids. CDR3 protein: CACIAGQGNGYTF. The CDR3, as DNA: TGTGCCTGCATTGCTGGACAGGGTAATGGCTACACCTTC.

The sample holds a few counts of this clonotype. V is TRBV20-1 and J is TRBJ2-5; D gene ambiguous. Germline CDR1 is DFQATT and CDR2 is SNEGSKA (reference sequence). The CDR3 covers 14 residues. Trimming cost V 6 bases and J 4 bases, with 18 bases left between them. CDR3 sequence: CSAKSAEVVETQYF. The CDR3 DNA reads as TGCAGTGCGAAATCTGCTGAAGTAGTAGAGACCCAGTACTTC.

This clonotype was seen more than once but under ten times. The chain uses TRBV2 and TRBJ1-2, with D uncertain. The CDR3 consists of 13 residues. V was shortened by 5 bases and J by 8 bases, with 15 bases between the two germline ends. Germline CDR1 and CDR2: SNHLY and FYNNEI. CDR3 loop: CASSPSGSRGYTF. CDR3 bases: TGTGCCAGCAGTCCCTCAGGCTCTCGGGGCTACACCTTC.

The chain couples TRBV15 to TRBJ2-5, with D perhaps matching TRBD2 (5 bases). CDR1 and CDR2 (germline): LNHNV, YYDKDF (reference sequence). The V end was cut by 5 bases, the J end by 7 bases, with 20 bases between. This CDR3 has 15 residues. CDR3 amino acids: CATSREGPTEATQYF. The CDR3 nucleotides are TGTGCCACCAGCCGGGAAGGGCCGACTGAAGCGACCCAGTACTTC.

This clonotype was recorded a few times. The genes are TRBV5-1 and TRBJ2-5; 7 bases are shared with TRBD1. The V gene end was trimmed by 4 bases and the J gene end by 5 bases; junction bases not matched to a gene: 8. The CDR3 runs to 14 residues. In germline, CDR1 is SGHRS, CDR2 YFSETQ. As DNA, the CDR3 is TGCGCCAGCAGCCCCGACAGGGTTCGGGAGACCCAGTACTTC. Residues: CASSPDRVRETQYF.

This clonotype was counted only a few times. This may arise from a read error, as a much more abundant clone is one base away. The rearrangement joins TRBV29-1 to TRBJ2-5; perhaps TRBD2 as D (5 bases). The CDR3 is 13 amino acids. V lost 6 bases and J lost 0, with 11 bases in between. Germline V gene lookup returns CDR1 SQVTM and CDR2 ANQGSEA. CDR3 amino acids: CSVERAHQETQYF. For the CDR3, the DNA is TGCAGCGTGGAGAGGGCTCACCAAGAGACCCAGTACTTC.

This clonotype was seen more than once but under ten times. The chain employs TRBV15 and TRBJ2-1, with D unresolved. Germline CDR1 LNHNV, CDR2 YYDKDF (reference sequence). Trimming cost V 0 bases and J 0 bases, with 6 bases left between them. The CDR3 is 15 amino acids. This CDR3 is CATSRDASSYNEQFF. The CDR3 DNA reads as TGTGCCACCAGCAGAGATGCTAGCTCCTACAATGAGCAGTTCTTC.

The rearrangement uses TRBV6-4 and TRBJ2-3; D remains ambiguous. The CDR3 has 13 amino acids. Germline-derived CDR1 and CDR2 are MRHNA and SNTAGT. V lost 11 bases, J lost 6 bases, and 18 bases lay in between. The CDR3 region is CASSGSWQDTQYF. The CDR3 nucleotides read TGTGCCTCCAGTGGTAGCTGGCAGGATACGCAGTATTTT.

This clonotype has only a few counts. The rearrangement joins TRBV4-2 to TRBJ2-2; no definite D call. V gave up 1 base and J gave up 6 bases, with 9 bases separating them. The CDR3 has 14 residues. Looked up from germline, CDR1 is LGHNA and CDR2 is YNFKEQ. The CDR3 DNA reads as TGTGCCAGCAGCCAAGGGGGATTGGCCGGGGAGCTGTTTTTT. Amino acid sequence: CASSQGGLAGELFF.

This clonotype came up a few times. This chain uses TRBV6-6 with TRBJ1-4; D is undetermined. Germline CDR1 MNHNY, CDR2 SVGAGI (reference sequence). V was shortened by 9 bases and J by 6 bases, with 14 bases between the two germline ends. The CDR3 runs to 13 residues. In DNA, the CDR3 is TGTGCCAGTATGATGGGGTCGGATGAAAAACTGTTTTTT. Translated: CASMMGSDEKLFF.

This sequence joins TRBV5-1 and TRBJ2-5, with 7 bases identical to TRBD1. The DNA end is a closer match to TRBJ2-7, so the J assignment may be wrong. The CDR3 runs 14 residues. Germline CDR1 reads SGHRS; CDR2 reads YFSETQ. The CDR3 coding sequence is TGCGCCAGCAGCCCAGGACAGGTCGGGGACGAGCAGTACTTC. Translating gives CASSPGQVGDEQYF.

The genes are TRBV12-3 or TRBV12-4 and TRBJ2-4, with D maybe TRBD1 (6 bases). The J call is doubtful: the DNA matches TRBJ2-7 better. The CDR3 covers 15 residues. CDR3 bases: TGTGCCAGCAGTTTAAGGGCAGGGGAGTATTACGAGCAGTACTTC. This codes for CASSLRAGEYYEQYF.

This clonotype was seen only a few times. The V and J genes are TRBV7-9 and TRBJ2-5; TRBD2 aligns across 9 bases. The J call may not be correct, given that the DNA end is closer to TRBJ2-7. The CDR3 has 15 amino acids. Germline CDR1 reads SEHNR; CDR2 reads FQNEAQ (reference sequence). The CDR3 sequence: CASSSSSGAPGEQYF. In DNA form, the CDR3 reads TGTGCCAGCAGCTCCTCTAGCGGGGCCCCTGGCGAGCAGTACTTC.

This clonotype was detected only a few times. This chain uses TRBV20-1 with TRBJ2-5; 9 positions match TRBD1. CDR1 and CDR2 from the germline V gene are DFQATT and SNEGSKA (reference sequence). Trimming cost V 5 bases and J 5 bases; bases outside gene matches: 6. The CDR3 loop spans 13 amino acids. Here the CDR3 DNA reads TGCAGTGCTGGCCGACAGGGGGGGGAGACCCAGTACTTC. It is translated as CSAGRQGGETQYF.

This CDR3 reads CSARRRGHYSYNEQFF. CDR3 DNA: TGCAGTGCTCGTCGTAGAGGGCATTACTCCTACAATGAGCAGTTCTTC. The chain carries TRBV20-1 and TRBJ2-1; perhaps TRBD2 as D (5 bases). Trimming pared 5 bases from V and 0 bases from J, leaving 17 bases between. Per germline, CDR1 DFQATT and CDR2 SNEGSKA (reference sequence). CDR3 size: 16 residues.

On this clonotype: This may be a read error: a much more frequent sequence differs by one nucleotide. The chain has TRBV29-1 and TRBJ2-5; D not certain. In germline, CDR1 is SQVTM, CDR2 ANQGSEA. The CDR3 is 14 residues long. The CDR3 DNA follows: TGCAGCGTTGCCGGGTCCCCGAACCAAGAGTCCCAGTACTTC. Amino acids: CSVAGSPNQESQYF.